These 11 T cell receptor beta chains came from one sample sequenced in a study of blood T cells in healthy people across ages. A second PCR, run for about 7 to 11 cycles, used a sample-barcoded 5' primer plus a J-beta primer mix. MiXCR, run by TCRdb on the 5' RACE reads, gives a single entry per CDR3 protein. The sample contains roughly 800,000 distinct CDR3 sequences, approximately 35% of which appear only once. The sample consisted of blood. The receptor source for this set is a young man in good health.

This clonotype was seen more than once but under ten times. This rearrangement joins TRBV19 to TRBJ1-5, with D hard to call. The germline gives CDR1 LNHDA, CDR2 SQIVND (reference sequence). This CDR3 region has 16 residues. V was shortened by 5 bases and J by 2 bases, with 16 bases between the two germline ends. The CDR3 sequence is CASSPQNEGGNQPQHF. The DNA of the CDR3 is TGTGCCAGTAGTCCCCAAAACGAGGGCGGCAATCAGCCCCAGCATTTT.

This chain links TRBV12-3 or TRBV12-4 with TRBJ2-7, with D maybe TRBD2 (5 bases). The CDR3 sequence is 14 residues long. V lost 5 bases to trimming and J lost 2 bases, with 13 bases between them. The CDR3 DNA is TGTGCCAGCAGTGTGGCGGGCCCAACCTACGAGCAGTACTTC. Its protein is CASSVAGPTYEQYF.

The chain links TRBV4-3 to TRBJ2-5; 7 nucleotides line up with TRBD1. The ends lost 3 bases at V and 11 bases at J; junction bases unmatched: 15. CDR1 and CDR2 (germline): LGHNA, YSLEER. The CDR3 covers 15 residues. In DNA, the CDR3 is TGCGCCAGCAGCCATGAGCAAGGGGACAGCAATGAGCAGTACTTC. Residues: CASSHEQGDSNEQYF.

This clonotype has more than one count but fewer than ten. The V gene is TRBV20-1, the J gene TRBJ2-3; the D gene is possibly TRBD2 (5 bases). Germline V lookup: CDR1 DFQATT, CDR2 SNEGSKA (reference sequence). V lost 3 bases, J lost 1 base, and 23 bases lay in between. The CDR3 has 18 residues. CDR3 DNA: TGCAGTGCTAGGCCTGGTACTAGTCAGGTATTGGGCACAGATACGCAGTATTTT. Protein sequence: CSARPGTSQVLGTDTQYF.

The rearrangement uses TRBV20-1 and TRBJ1-1; 9 bases align to TRBD1. The CDR3 contains 15 residues. From germline, CDR1 is DFQATT and CDR2 SNEGSKA (reference sequence). V gave up 0 bases and J gave up 1 base; unmatched junction bases: 3. This chain's CDR3 is CSARDPGQGNTEAFF. The CDR3 DNA follows: TGCAGTGCTAGAGATCCGGGACAGGGGAACACTGAAGCTTTCTTT.

This clonotype was observed a handful of times. In nucleotides, the CDR3 is TGCAGTGCTAGAGATAGGCGGTTTGCGGGGGGTCTTAAAGAGACCCAGTACTTC. It yields the protein CSARDRRFAGGLKETQYF. The V call is TRBV20-1, the J call TRBJ2-5, with 8 bases identical to TRBD2. This CDR3 spans 18 amino acids. V was clipped by 0 bases and J by 3 bases; unmatched bases: 15. The germline CDR1 and CDR2 sequences are DFQATT and SNEGSKA (reference sequence).

The genes are TRBV9 and TRBJ2-3, with 9 bases lining up with TRBD2. The V gene's germline CDR1 is SGDLS and CDR2 YYNGEE. The ends lost 4 bases at V and 1 base at J; junction bases unmatched: 10. The CDR3 has 17 residues. The CDR3 nucleotides are TGTGCCAGCAGCCACGAAACTAGCGGGCCCCGCACAGATACGCAGTATTTT. Protein sequence: CASSHETSGPRTDTQYF.

This clonotype was recorded many times. This chain uses TRBV10-3 with TRBJ2-1; 8 bases align to TRBD2. V was pared by 9 bases and J by 2 bases, with 6 bases of the junction left unmatched. In germline, CDR1 is ENHRY, CDR2 SYGVKD. The CDR3 consists of 14 residues. DNA for the CDR3: TGTGCCATAAGCTCGGGGGGGCCCTACAATGAGCAGTTCTTC. It encodes CAISSGGPYNEQFF.

This rearrangement joins TRBV20-1 to TRBJ1-5; D remains ambiguous. The CDR3 is 16 residues long. Trimming left V 3 bases short and J 3 bases short, with 18 bases between. The germline CDR1 and CDR2 sequences are DFQATT and SNEGSKA (reference sequence). The CDR3 sequence: CSARSRGRNDNQPQHF. The CDR3, as DNA: TGCAGTGCTAGGAGTCGAGGTAGGAACGACAATCAGCCCCAGCATTTT.

Concerning this clonotype itself: A read error may explain this, as a much larger clone is one base away. The rearrangement joins TRBV6-6 to TRBJ1-2; D is ambiguous. CDR3 size: 13 residues. Germline CDR1 reads MNHNY; CDR2 reads SVGAGI (reference sequence). With 5 bases removed from V and 7 bases from J, the gap between germline ends came to 14 bases. The CDR3, as DNA: TGTGCCAGCAGTCATGACATGCGCTGTGGCTACACCTTC. It specifies CASSHDMRCGYTF.

CDR3 bases: TGTGCCACCAGTCCCGTAATTTTCGGGACAGGGATACAGCCCCAGCATTTT. It is translated as CATSPVIFGTGIQPQHF. This chain connects TRBV15 to TRBJ1-5; TRBD1 agrees at 9 bases. The CDR3 consists of 17 residues. V shed 6 bases and J 7 bases; nucleotides not matched to a gene: 16. Germline V lookup: CDR1 LNHNV, CDR2 YYDKDF (reference sequence).